This TCR beta chain was obtained from a study of early T cells in non-severe SARS-CoV-2 infection. In TCRdb, the 5' RACE reads were re-called with MiXCR into one record per CDR3 protein. The sample yields roughly 100,000 distinct CDR3 sequences, about an eighth seen once. There are a few counts of this clonotype. The CDR3 consists of 15 residues. Germline CDR1 is SQVTM and CDR2 is ANQGSEA. After removal of 8 bases from V and 6 bases from J, the junction contained 16 bases not matched to a gene. Sequencing used whole blood. The receptor comes from an adult who was a healthcare worker with PCR-confirmed SARS-CoV-2 infection or an uninfected control (not recorded which). This rearrangement joins TRBV29-1 to TRBJ2-5; 9 bases match TRBD1. CDR3 bases: TGCAGCACCAGCCCCGGGACAGGGTGGCAAAAGACCCAGTACTTC. It translates to CSTSPGTGWQKTQYF.